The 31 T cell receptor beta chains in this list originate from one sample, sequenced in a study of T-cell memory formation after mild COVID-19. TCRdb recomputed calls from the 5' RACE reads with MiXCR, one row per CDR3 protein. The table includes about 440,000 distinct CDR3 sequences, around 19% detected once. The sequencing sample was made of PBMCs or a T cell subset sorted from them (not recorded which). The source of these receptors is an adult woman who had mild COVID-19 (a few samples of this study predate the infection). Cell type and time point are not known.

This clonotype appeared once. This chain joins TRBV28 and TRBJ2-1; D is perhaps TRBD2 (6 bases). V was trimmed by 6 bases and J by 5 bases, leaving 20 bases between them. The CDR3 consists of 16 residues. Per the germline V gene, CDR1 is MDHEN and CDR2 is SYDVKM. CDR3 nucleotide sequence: TGTGCCAGCAGCCCTGTAGCGGTCGACCTTAACAATGAGCAGTTCTTC. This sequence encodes CASSPVAVDLNNEQFF.

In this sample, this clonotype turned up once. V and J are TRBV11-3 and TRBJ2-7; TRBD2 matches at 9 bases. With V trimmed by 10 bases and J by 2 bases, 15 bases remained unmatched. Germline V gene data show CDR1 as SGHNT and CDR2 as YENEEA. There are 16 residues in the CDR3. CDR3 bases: TGTGCCACGCGGTCTAGCGGGGTAATTACCGCCTACGAGCAGTACTTC. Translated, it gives CATRSSGVITAYEQYF.

This CDR3 reads CASSFGSEGIQYF. The CDR3 DNA follows: TGTGCCAGCAGTTTCGGCAGCGAAGGCATTCAGTACTTC. This chain joins TRBV27 and TRBJ2-4, with D hard to call. CDR1 and CDR2 (germline): MNHEY, SMNVEV (reference sequence). The CDR3 totals 13 residues. V dropped 3 bases and J dropped 9 bases, with 12 bases sitting between them.

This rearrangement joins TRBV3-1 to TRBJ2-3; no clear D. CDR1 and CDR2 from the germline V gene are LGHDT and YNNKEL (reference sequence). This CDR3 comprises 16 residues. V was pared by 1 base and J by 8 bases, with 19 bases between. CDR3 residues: CASSQGIASSLGTQYF. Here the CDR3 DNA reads TGTGCCAGCAGCCAAGGTATAGCCTCGTCGCTGGGTACGCAGTATTTT.

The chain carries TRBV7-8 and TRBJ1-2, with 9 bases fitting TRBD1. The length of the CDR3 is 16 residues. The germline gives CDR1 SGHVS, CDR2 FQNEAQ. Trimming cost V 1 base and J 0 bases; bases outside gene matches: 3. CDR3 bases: TGTGCCAGCAGCTTAGAAGGGACAGGGCCTAACTATGGCTACACCTTC. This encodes CASSLEGTGPNYGYTF.

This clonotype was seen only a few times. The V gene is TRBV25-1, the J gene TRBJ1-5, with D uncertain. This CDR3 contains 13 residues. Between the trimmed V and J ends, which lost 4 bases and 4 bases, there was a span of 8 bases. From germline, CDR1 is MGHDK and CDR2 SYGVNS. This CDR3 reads CASSGGFNQPQHF. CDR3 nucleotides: TGTGCCAGCAGTGGTGGGTTTAATCAGCCCCAGCATTTT.

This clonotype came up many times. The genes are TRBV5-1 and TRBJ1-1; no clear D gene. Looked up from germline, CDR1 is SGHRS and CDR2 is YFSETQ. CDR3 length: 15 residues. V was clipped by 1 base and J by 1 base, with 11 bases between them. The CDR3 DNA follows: TGCGCCAGCAGCTTGTGGCAGATTGAGAACACTGAAGCTTTCTTT. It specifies CASSLWQIENTEAFF.

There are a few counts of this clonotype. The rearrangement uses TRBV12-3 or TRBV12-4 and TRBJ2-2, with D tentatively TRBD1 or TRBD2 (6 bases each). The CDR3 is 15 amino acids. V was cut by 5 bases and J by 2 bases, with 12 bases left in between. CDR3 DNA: TGTGCCAGCAGTGGGGGGCTGAGTAACACCGGGGAGCTGTTTTTT. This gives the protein CASSGGLSNTGELFF.

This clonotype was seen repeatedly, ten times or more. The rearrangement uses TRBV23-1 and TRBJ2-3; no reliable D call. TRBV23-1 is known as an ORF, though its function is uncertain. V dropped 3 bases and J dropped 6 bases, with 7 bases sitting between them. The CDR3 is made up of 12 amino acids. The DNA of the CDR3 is TGCGCCAGCAGTCAGCGTAGGGATACGCAGTATTTT. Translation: CASSQRRDTQYF.

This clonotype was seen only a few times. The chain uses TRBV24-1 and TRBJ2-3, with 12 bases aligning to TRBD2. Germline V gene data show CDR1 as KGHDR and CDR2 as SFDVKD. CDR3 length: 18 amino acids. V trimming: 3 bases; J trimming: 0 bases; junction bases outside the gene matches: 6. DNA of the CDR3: TGTGCCACCAGTGATCGCCTCGGGACTAGCGGGAGCACAGATACGCAGTATTTT. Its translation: CATSDRLGTSGSTDTQYF.

The CDR3 DNA sequence: TGTGCCAGCAGCTTAAACAGCCTTTCCAATCAGCCCCAGCATTTT. This codes for CASSLNSLSNQPQHF. The rearrangement uses TRBV7-2 and TRBJ1-5; D is uncertain. V lost 2 bases and J lost 3, with 11 bases in between. This CDR3 contains 15 residues. Germline lookup yields CDR1 SGHTA and CDR2 FQGNSA.

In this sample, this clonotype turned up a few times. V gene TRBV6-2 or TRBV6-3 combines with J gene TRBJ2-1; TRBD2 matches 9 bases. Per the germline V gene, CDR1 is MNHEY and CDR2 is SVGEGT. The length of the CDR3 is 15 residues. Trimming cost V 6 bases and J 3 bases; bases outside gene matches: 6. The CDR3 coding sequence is TGTGCCAGCAGGTCTAGCGGGAATAACTACAATGAGCAGTTCTTC. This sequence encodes CASRSSGNNYNEQFF.

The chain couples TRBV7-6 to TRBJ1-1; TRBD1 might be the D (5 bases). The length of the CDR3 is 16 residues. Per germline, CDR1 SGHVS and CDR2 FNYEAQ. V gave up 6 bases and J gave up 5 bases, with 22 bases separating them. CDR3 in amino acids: CASSPSWGRGGTEAFF. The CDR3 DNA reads TGTGCCAGCAGTCCCTCGTGGGGACGGGGAGGGACTGAAGCTTTCTTT.

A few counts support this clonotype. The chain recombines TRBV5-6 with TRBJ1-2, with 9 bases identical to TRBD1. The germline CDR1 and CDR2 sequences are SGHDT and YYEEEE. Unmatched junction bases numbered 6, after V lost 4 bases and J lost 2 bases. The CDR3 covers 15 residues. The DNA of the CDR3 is TGTGCCAGCAGCCTACAAGGACAGGGGAACTATGGCTACACCTTC. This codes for CASSLQGQGNYGYTF.

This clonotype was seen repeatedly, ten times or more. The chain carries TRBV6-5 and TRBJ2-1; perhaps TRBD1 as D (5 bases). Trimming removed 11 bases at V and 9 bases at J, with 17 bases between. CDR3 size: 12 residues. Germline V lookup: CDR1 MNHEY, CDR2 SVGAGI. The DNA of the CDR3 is TGTGCCGGTCGGACGGGTCAGGGTGAGCAGTTCTTC. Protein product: CAGRTGQGEQFF.

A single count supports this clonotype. CDR3 nucleotide sequence: TGTGCCAGCAGTTACCCCCCCGGGGGAGCGGGCACAGATACGCAGTATTTT. Its translation: CASSYPPGGAGTDTQYF. J is TRBJ2-3 and V is TRBV6-5, with a possible D match to TRBD2 (6 bases). From germline, CDR1 is MNHEY and CDR2 SVGAGI. V was trimmed by 2 bases and J by 1 base, leaving 16 bases between them. This CDR3 is 17 amino acids long.

The chain's CDR3 is CSARAGQGAIRGQPQHF. The CDR3, as DNA: TGCAGTGCTAGAGCCGGACAGGGGGCAATTCGTGGTCAGCCCCAGCATTTT. This rearrangement joins TRBV20-1 to TRBJ1-5, with 11 nucleotides matching TRBD1. V lost 1 base to trimming and J lost 6 bases; unmatched junction nucleotides: 11. Germline V gives CDR1 DFQATT, CDR2 SNEGSKA (reference sequence). The CDR3 has 17 amino acids.

In DNA, the CDR3 is TGCAGTGCTAGAGGGGCTAGTGACACAGATACGCAGTATTTT. Its translation: CSARGASDTDTQYF. The chain recombines TRBV20-1 with TRBJ2-3; D is uncertain. The germline V gene has CDR1 DFQATT and CDR2 SNEGSKA (reference sequence). Trimming took 1 base from V and 2 from J, leaving 10 bases between them. CDR3 size: 14 residues.

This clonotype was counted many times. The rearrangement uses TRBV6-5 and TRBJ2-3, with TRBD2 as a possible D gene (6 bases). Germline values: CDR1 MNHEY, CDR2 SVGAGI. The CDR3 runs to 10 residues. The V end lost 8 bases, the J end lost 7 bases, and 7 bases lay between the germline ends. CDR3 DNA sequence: TGTGCCAGCGGGGGGAATACGCAGTATTTT. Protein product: CASGGNTQYF.

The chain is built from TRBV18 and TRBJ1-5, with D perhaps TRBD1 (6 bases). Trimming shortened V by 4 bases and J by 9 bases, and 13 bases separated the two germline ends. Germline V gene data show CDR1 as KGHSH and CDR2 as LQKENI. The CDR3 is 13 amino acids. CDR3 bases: TGTGCCAGCTCACTCGACAGGCAAGGGCCCCAGCATTTT. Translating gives CASSLDRQGPQHF.

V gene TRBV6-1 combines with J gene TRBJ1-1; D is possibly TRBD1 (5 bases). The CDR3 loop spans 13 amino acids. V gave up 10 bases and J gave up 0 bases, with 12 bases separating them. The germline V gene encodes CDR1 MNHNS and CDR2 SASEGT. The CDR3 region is CANARAMNTEAFF. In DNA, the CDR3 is TGTGCCAACGCCAGGGCTATGAACACTGAAGCTTTCTTT.

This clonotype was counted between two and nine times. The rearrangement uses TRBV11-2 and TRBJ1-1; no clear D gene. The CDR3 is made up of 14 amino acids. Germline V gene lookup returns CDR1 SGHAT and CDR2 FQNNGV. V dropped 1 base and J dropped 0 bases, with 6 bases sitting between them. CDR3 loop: CASSLASMNTEAFF. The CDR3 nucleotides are TGTGCCAGCAGCTTAGCCAGCATGAACACTGAAGCTTTCTTT. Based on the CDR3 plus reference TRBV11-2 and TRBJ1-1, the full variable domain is EAGVAQSPRYKIIEKRQSVAFWCNPISGHATLYWYQQILGQGPKLLIQFQNNGVVDDSQLPKDRFSAERLKGVDSTLKIQPAKLEDSAVYLCASSLASMNTEAFFGQGTRLTVV.

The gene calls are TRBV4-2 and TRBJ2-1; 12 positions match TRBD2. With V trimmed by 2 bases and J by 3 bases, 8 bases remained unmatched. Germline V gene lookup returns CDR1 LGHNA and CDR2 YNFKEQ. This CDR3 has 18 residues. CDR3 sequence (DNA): TGTGCCAGCAGCCAACCACCAGGGACTAGCGGGTTCTACAATGAGCAGTTCTTC. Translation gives CASSQPPGTSGFYNEQFF.

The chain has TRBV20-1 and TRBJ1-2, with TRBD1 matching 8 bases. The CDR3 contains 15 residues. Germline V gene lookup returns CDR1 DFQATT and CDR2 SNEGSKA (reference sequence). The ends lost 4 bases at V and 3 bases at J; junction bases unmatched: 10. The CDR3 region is CSATTGAREYYGYTF. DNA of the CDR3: TGCAGTGCTACGACAGGGGCGCGGGAGTACTATGGCTACACCTTC.

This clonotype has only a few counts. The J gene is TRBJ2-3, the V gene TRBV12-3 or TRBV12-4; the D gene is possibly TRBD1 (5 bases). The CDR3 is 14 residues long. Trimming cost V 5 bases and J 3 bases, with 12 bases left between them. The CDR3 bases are TGTGCCAGCAGTCCCCGTAAGGGGACAGATACGCAGTATTTT. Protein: CASSPRKGTDTQYF.

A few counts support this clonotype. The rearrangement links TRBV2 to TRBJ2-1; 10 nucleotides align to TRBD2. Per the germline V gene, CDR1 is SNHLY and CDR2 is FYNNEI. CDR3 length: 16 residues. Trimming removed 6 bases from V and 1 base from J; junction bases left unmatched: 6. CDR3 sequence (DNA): TGTGCCAGCAGGGACTTAGCGGGGGGTTCCTACAATGAGCAGTTCTTC. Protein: CASRDLAGGSYNEQFF.

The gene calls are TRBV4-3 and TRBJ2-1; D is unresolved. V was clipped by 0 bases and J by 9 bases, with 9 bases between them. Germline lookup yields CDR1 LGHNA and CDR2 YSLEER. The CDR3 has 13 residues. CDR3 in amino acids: CASSQDRLGEQFF. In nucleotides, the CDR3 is TGCGCCAGCAGCCAAGATCGCTTGGGTGAGCAGTTCTTC.

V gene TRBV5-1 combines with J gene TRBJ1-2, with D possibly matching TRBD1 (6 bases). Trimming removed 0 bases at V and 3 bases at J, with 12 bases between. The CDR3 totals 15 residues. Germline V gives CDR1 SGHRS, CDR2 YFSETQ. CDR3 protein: CASSLDGGRDYGYTF. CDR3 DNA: TGCGCCAGCAGCTTGGATGGGGGCAGAGACTATGGCTACACCTTC.

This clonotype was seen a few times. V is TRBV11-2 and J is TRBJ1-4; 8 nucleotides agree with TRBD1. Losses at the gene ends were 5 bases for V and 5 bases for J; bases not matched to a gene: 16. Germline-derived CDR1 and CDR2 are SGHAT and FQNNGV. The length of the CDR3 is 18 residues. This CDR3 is CASSIRPGTGPENEKLFF. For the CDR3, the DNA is TGTGCCAGCAGCATCCGTCCCGGGACAGGTCCGGAAAATGAAAAACTGTTTTTT.

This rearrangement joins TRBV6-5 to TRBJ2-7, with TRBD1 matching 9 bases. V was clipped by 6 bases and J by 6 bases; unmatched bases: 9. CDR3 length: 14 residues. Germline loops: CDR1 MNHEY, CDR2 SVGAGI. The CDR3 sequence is CASSPGTGLSEQYF. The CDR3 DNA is TGTGCCAGCAGCCCCGGGACAGGGCTCTCCGAGCAGTACTTC.

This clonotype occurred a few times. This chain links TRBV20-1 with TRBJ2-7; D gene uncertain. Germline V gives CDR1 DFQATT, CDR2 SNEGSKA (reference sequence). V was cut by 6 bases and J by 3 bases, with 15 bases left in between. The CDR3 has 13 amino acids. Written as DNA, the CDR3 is TGCAGTGCCGAGCAGAGTGTGGGCTACGAGCAGTACTTC. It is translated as CSAEQSVGYEQYF.